One and the same sample provided the 31 T cell receptor beta chains below, sequenced in a study of T cell changes during pregnancy in multiple sclerosis. Sequencing used immunoSEQ multiplex PCR; TCRdb keeps in-frame clones, though not all of them. The top ten hold around 3.7% of the sample, which has tens of thousands of clones, 93% seen once. Source: CD8+ T cells from peripheral blood mononuclear cells, taken in the second trimester of pregnancy. The receptor set was obtained from a female donor with multiple sclerosis, enrolled in a pregnancy study.

J is TRBJ2-2 and V is TRBV5-5, with 14 bases matching TRBD2. V lost 4 bases, J lost 8 bases, and 16 bases stayed unmatched. Per germline, CDR1 SGHKS and CDR2 YYEKEE (reference sequence). The CDR3 extends over 19 amino acids. The CDR3 DNA is TGTGCCAGCAGCACGGGACTAGCGGGAGTCCGGTGGGAAGATGGGGAGCTGTTTTTT. Translation: CASSTGLAGVRWEDGELFF.

The rearrangement joins TRBV14 to TRBJ1-6; TRBD1 matches at 9 bases. CDR1 is SGHDN and CDR2 is FVKESK in the germline V gene. The V gene end was trimmed by 0 bases and the J gene end by 10 bases; junction bases not matched to a gene: 7. This CDR3 has 16 residues. The chain's CDR3 is CASSQEGQGRRSPLHF. CDR3 sequence (DNA): TGTGCCAGCAGCCAAGAGGGACAGGGTAGACGATCACCCCTCCACTTT. The whole variable domain, remainder taken from reference TRBV14 and TRBJ1-6, is EAGVTQFPSHSVIEKGQTVTLRCDPISGHDNLYWYRRVMGKEIKFLLHFVKESKQDESGMPNNRFLAERTGGTYSTLKVQPAELEDSGVYFCASSQEGQGRRSPLHFGNGTRLTVT.

The sample holds one count of this clone. The V and J genes are TRBV12-5 and TRBJ2-1, with D maybe TRBD1 (6 bases). Germline values: CDR1 LGHNT, CDR2 FRNRAP. CDR3 length: 15 amino acids. V lost 4 bases and J 3 bases, leaving 13 bases between the germline ends. The CDR3: CASGWTTGVYNEQFF. The DNA for the CDR3 is TGTGCTAGTGGTTGGACGACAGGCGTCTACAATGAGCAGTTCTTC.

The CDR3 loop reads CASSEGAGGGYTF. CDR3 in DNA: TGTGCCAGCAGTGAGGGGGCAGGGGGCGGCTACACCTTC. V is TRBV2 and J is TRBJ1-2; TRBD1 agrees at 8 bases. Germline trimming cut 3 bases from V and 8 bases from J; bases unmatched to any gene: 5. The CDR3 extends over 13 amino acids. CDR1 and CDR2 (germline): SNHLY, FYNNEI. The complete variable domain, with remaining parts taken from reference TRBV2 and TRBJ1-2, reads EPEVTQTPSHQVTQMGQEVILRCVPISNHLYFYWYRQILGQKVEFLVSFYNNEISEKSEIFDDQFSVERPDGSNFTLKIRSTKLEDSAMYFCASSEGAGGGYTFGSGTRLTVV.

This chain links TRBV7-6 with TRBJ1-3; D is uncertain. CDR3 length: 14 amino acids. The germline gives CDR1 SGHVS, CDR2 FNYEAQ. The V end was cut by 6 bases, the J end by 3 bases, with 12 bases between. As DNA, the CDR3 is TGTGCCAGCAGGAATTCGACTGGTGGAAACACCATATATTTT. This encodes CASRNSTGGNTIYF.

This clone was observed a single time. V usage is TRBV27 and J usage is TRBJ2-3; 8 positions agree with TRBD1. In germline, CDR1 is MNHEY, CDR2 SMNVEV (reference sequence). This CDR3 spans 18 amino acids. Germline trimming cut 6 bases from V and 1 base from J; bases unmatched to any gene: 15. The CDR3 DNA is TGTGCCAGCAGACCCACTCTTCAGGGGGCGCGTGGCACAGATACGCAGTATTTT. It specifies CASRPTLQGARGTDTQYF.

CDR3 in DNA: TGTGCCAGCAGCGTAGAGGGAGGGTCATCCGGGGAGCTGTTTTTT. It encodes CASSVEGGSSGELFF. V gene TRBV9 combines with J gene TRBJ2-2; 7 bases agree with TRBD2. The CDR3 is 15 residues long. Germline V gene sequence: CDR1 SGDLS, CDR2 YYNGEE. J gave up 6 bases and V 0 bases, and 5 bases lay outside the gene matches. Full variable domain (remainder filled in from reference TRBV9 and TRBJ2-2): DSGVTQTPKHLITATGQRVTLRCSPRSGDLSVYWYQQSLDQGLQFLIQYYNGEERAKGNILERFSAQQFPDLHSELNLSSLELGDSALYFCASSVEGGSSGELFFGEGSRLTVL.

The chain joins TRBV5-1 to TRBJ1-2, with 7 nucleotides matching TRBD1. Germline CDR1 SGHRS, CDR2 YFSETQ. The CDR3 is 16 amino acids. V lost 0 bases to trimming and J lost 3 bases; unmatched junction nucleotides: 8. The CDR3 reads CASSLAATGVDYGYTF. The CDR3 nucleotides read TGCGCCAGCAGCTTGGCCGCTACAGGGGTAGACTATGGCTACACCTTC.

The chain employs TRBV27 and TRBJ2-7; 7 nucleotides line up with TRBD2. Germline CDR1 is MNHEY and CDR2 is SMNVEV (reference sequence). CDR3 length: 15 amino acids. V dropped 1 base and J dropped 1; count of bases not matched to a gene: 4. In nucleotides, the CDR3 is TGTGCCAGCAGTTTATGGGCGGGAGATTCCTACGAGCAGTACTTC. This translates into CASSLWAGDSYEQYF.

This rearrangement joins TRBV4-2 to TRBJ1-1, with D perhaps TRBD1 (5 bases). V lost 1 base and J lost 4, with 13 bases in between. The CDR3 is 15 residues long. Germline V gene data show CDR1 as LGHNA and CDR2 as YNFKEQ. As DNA, the CDR3 is TGTGCCAGCAGCCAAGCAGTTGGGGGGTCCACTGAAGCTTTCTTT. This gives the protein CASSQAVGGSTEAFF.

V and J are TRBV5-1 and TRBJ1-2; perhaps TRBD1 as D (6 bases). The V end was cut by 0 bases, the J end by 8 bases, with 17 bases between. This CDR3 spans 15 amino acids. Germline V gene data show CDR1 as SGHRS and CDR2 as YFSETQ. The CDR3 nucleotides are TGCGCCAGCAGCTTGGCCTCCGGGGGGCTGAGGGGCTACACCTTC. It encodes CASSLASGGLRGYTF.

This chain joins TRBV14 and TRBJ2-1; 8 nucleotides align to TRBD1. CDR1 SGHDN and CDR2 FVKESK come from the germline V gene. The CDR3 consists of 15 residues. The junction had 6 bases not matched to a gene; V was cut back by 4 bases and J by 4 bases. DNA of the CDR3: TGTGCCAGCAGCCCGGACAGGGAGGCTTACAATGAGCAGTTCTTC. Its translation is CASSPDREAYNEQFF.

The rearrangement uses TRBV14 and TRBJ2-5; D is perhaps TRBD1 (6 bases). Germline CDR1 is SGHDN and CDR2 is FVKESK. Trimming took 4 bases from V and 4 from J, leaving 13 bases between them. This CDR3 contains 14 residues. The CDR3 DNA follows: TGTGCCAGCAGCCCGAACAGGGCTCGAGAGACCCAGTACTTC. Its translation: CASSPNRARETQYF.

This chain uses TRBV12-1 with TRBJ1-6. TRBV12-1 has pseudogene status. CDR3 length equals 16 residues. CDR3 sequence: CASSFKWSSYNSPLHF. The CDR3 nucleotides are TGTGCCAGCAGCTTTAAATGGAGCTCCTATAATTCACCCCTCCACTTT.

The rearrangement joins TRBV4-1 to TRBJ2-1, with 7 bases that match TRBD2. The CDR3 extends over 15 amino acids. V lost 4 bases to trimming and J lost 7 bases; unmatched junction nucleotides: 10. Per germline, CDR1 MGHRA and CDR2 YSYEKL. CDR3 in DNA: TGCGCCAGCAGCCGCTTACGAGACGGGGGGAATGAGCAGTTCTTC. It codes for CASSRLRDGGNEQFF.

The CDR3 loop reads CASSSSADSGPEETQYF. The CDR3 DNA reads TGTGCCAGCAGTTCCTCAGCGGACTCCGGACCTGAAGAGACCCAGTACTTC. The rearrangement joins TRBV28 to TRBJ2-5; D might be TRBD2 (5 bases). The ends were cut back, 4 bases at V and 3 bases at J, with 21 bases in the middle. Germline V CDR1 and CDR2: MDHEN, SYDVKM. This CDR3 has 17 residues.

The chain couples TRBV30 to TRBJ2-7; D ambiguous. The CDR3 totals 11 residues. The V and J ends lost 2 bases and 2 bases respectively, with 4 bases between them. Germline values: CDR1 GTSNPN, CDR2 SVGIG (reference sequence). The DNA of the CDR3 is TGTGCCTGGAGTCTAGCCTACGAGCAGTACTTC. Its translation: CAWSLAYEQYF.

CDR3 DNA: TGTGCCACCAGCAGGGACAGGGGACTGAACGAGCAGTACTTC. This translates into CATSRDRGLNEQYF. The chain uses TRBV15 and TRBJ2-7, with TRBD1 matching over 9 bases. V shed 3 bases, J shed 5 bases, and the junction held 5 bases outside the gene matches. CDR3 length: 14 amino acids. Germline V gene data show CDR1 as LNHNV and CDR2 as YYDKDF (reference sequence).

The chain links TRBV7-9 to TRBJ2-7; D unresolved. With 4 bases removed from V and 7 bases from J, the gap between germline ends came to 14 bases. The CDR3 sequence is 13 residues long. Germline CDR1 SEHNR, CDR2 FQNEAQ (reference sequence). The CDR3 coding sequence is TGTGCCAGCAGCTGGGCCCCTGCTCGAGAGCAGTACTTC. Translation gives CASSWAPAREQYF.

This clone turned up a few times. The genes are TRBV7-9 and TRBJ1-1; D is unresolved. V lost 5 bases to trimming and J lost 7 bases, with 5 bases between them. CDR3 length: 10 residues. Germline V gene lookup returns CDR1 SEHNR and CDR2 FQNEAQ (reference sequence). CDR3 region: CASSNHEAFF. CDR3 in DNA: TGTGCCAGCAGCAATCATGAAGCTTTCTTT.

This rearrangement joins TRBV5-1 to TRBJ2-5; tentatively, D is TRBD2 (7 bases). The CDR3 consists of 14 residues. CDR1 is SGHRS, CDR2 YFSETQ, per germline. V lost 6 bases to trimming and J lost 7 bases, with 19 bases between them. The CDR3 DNA reads TGCGCCAGCAACCCTTGGGGGGGAGGGGGGACCCAGTACTTC. It specifies CASNPWGGGGTQYF.

This clone is a singleton in its sample. This chain uses TRBV29-1 with TRBJ2-1, with D possibly being TRBD1 (5 bases). Trimming shortened V by 7 bases and J by 5 bases, and 18 bases separated the two germline ends. The germline V gene has CDR1 SQVTM and CDR2 ANQGSEA. This CDR3 is built from 14 residues. The CDR3 DNA is TGCAGCGCCTTACAGCCACAGGAGCACAATGAGCAGTTCTTC. This encodes CSALQPQEHNEQFF.

The chain combines TRBV7-9 with TRBJ2-7, with TRBD1 matching over 10 bases. The CDR3 contains 15 residues. The germline V gene has CDR1 SEHNR and CDR2 FQNEAQ (reference sequence). The trim removed 5 bases at V and 5 bases at J, leaving 9 bases unmatched. The CDR3: CASSRRGQGRDEQYF. CDR3 nucleotide sequence: TGTGCCAGCAGCCGACGGGGACAGGGGAGGGACGAGCAGTACTTC.

The V and J genes are TRBV2 and TRBJ2-1; D is possibly TRBD1 (7 bases). This CDR3 is 14 amino acids long. Germline V gene lookup returns CDR1 SNHLY and CDR2 FYNNEI. Trimming left V 8 bases short and J 9 bases short, with 20 bases between. CDR3 coding DNA: TGTGCCAGCCCGAGGCAGGGGGGTCGGGGTGAGCAGTTCTTC. Its translation is CASPRQGGRGEQFF.

This chain links TRBV10-3 with TRBJ2-7; TRBD2 might be the D (5 bases). Per germline, CDR1 ENHRY and CDR2 SYGVKD. This CDR3 has 12 amino acids. Trimming left V 8 bases short and J 6 bases short, with 14 bases between. CDR3 coding DNA: TGTGCCATCGTAGGAGGCTCTGGCGAGCAGTACTTC. Protein product: CAIVGGSGEQYF.

J is TRBJ1-1 and V is TRBV6-1, with TRBD1 matching over 7 bases. Germline V gene lookup returns CDR1 MNHNS and CDR2 SASEGT. The junction had 6 bases not matched to a gene; V was cut back by 3 bases and J by 5 bases. This CDR3 contains 14 residues. This CDR3 reads CASSDTDRATEAFF. The CDR3 bases are TGTGCCAGCAGTGATACTGACAGGGCGACTGAAGCTTTCTTT.

V gene TRBV9 combines with J gene TRBJ2-2; D may be TRBD2 (6 bases). The V end was cut by 3 bases, the J end by 6 bases, with 9 bases between. The CDR3 is 13 amino acids. Germline-derived CDR1 and CDR2 are SGDLS and YYNGEE. CDR3 sequence (DNA): TGTGCCAGCAGCGCGGTAGCGGCCGGGGAGCTGTTTTTT. Translated, it gives CASSAVAAGELFF.

V is TRBV10-3 and J is TRBJ1-5; maybe TRBD1 (6 bases). Germline V gene data show CDR1 as ENHRY and CDR2 as SYGVKD. Trimming cost V 2 bases and J 7 bases, with 12 bases left between them. The CDR3 sequence is 14 residues long. CDR3 amino acids: CAISEPGTSQPQHF. The CDR3 nucleotides are TGTGCCATCAGTGAGCCGGGGACATCGCAGCCCCAGCATTTT.

The chain couples TRBV7-6 to TRBJ1-4; 8 nucleotides line up with TRBD1. The germline CDR1 and CDR2 sequences are SGHVS and FNYEAQ. The J segment lost 4 bases and the V segment lost 5 bases, leaving 9 bases of the junction unmatched. The CDR3 totals 16 residues. The CDR3 spells CASSHRQGPHNEKLFF. As DNA, the CDR3 is TGTGCCAGCAGCCATAGACAGGGGCCCCATAATGAAAAACTGTTTTTT.

The J gene is TRBJ2-1, the V gene TRBV6-4; 10 nucleotides align to TRBD2. The CDR3 sequence is 15 residues long. CDR1 is MRHNA, CDR2 SNTAGT, per germline. V shed 4 bases, J shed 6 bases, and the junction held 6 bases outside the gene matches. DNA for the CDR3: TGTGCCAGCAGTGTAAGCGGGGGGGCGGCCAATGAGCAGTTCTTC. Translation gives CASSVSGGAANEQFF.

This sequence joins TRBV29-1 and TRBJ2-1; 9 positions match TRBD1. This CDR3 is built from 15 residues. V lost 3 bases and J lost 4; bases outside the gene matches: 7. Germline V lookup: CDR1 SQVTM, CDR2 ANQGSEA. CDR3 protein: CSVDSGTGSYNEQFF. The CDR3 bases are TGCAGCGTTGACAGCGGGACAGGGTCATACAATGAGCAGTTCTTC.